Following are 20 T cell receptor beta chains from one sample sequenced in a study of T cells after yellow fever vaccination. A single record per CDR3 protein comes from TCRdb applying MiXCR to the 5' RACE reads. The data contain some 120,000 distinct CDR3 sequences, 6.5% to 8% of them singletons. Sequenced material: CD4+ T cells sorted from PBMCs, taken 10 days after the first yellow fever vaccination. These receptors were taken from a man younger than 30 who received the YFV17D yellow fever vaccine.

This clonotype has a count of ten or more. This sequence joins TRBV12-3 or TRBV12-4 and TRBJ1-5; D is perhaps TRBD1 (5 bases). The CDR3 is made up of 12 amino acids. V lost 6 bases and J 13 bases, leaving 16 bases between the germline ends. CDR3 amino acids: CASRGTWGLQHF. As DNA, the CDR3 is TGTGCCAGCAGGGGAACATGGGGCCTTCAGCATTTT.

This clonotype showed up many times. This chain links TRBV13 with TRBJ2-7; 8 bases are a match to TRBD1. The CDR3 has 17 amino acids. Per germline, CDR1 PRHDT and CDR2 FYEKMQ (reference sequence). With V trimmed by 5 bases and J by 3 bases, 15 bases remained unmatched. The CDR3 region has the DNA TGTGCCAGCAGCCGATACACCGGACAGGGCTACGTCTACGAGCAGTACGTC. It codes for CASSRYTGQGYVYEQYV.

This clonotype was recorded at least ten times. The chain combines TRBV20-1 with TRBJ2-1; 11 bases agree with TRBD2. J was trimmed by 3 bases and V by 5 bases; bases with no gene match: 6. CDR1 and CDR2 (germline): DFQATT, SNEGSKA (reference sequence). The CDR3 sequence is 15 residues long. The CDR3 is CSAPGLAGGYNEQFF. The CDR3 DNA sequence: TGCAGTGCTCCGGGGCTAGCGGGGGGCTACAATGAGCAGTTCTTC.

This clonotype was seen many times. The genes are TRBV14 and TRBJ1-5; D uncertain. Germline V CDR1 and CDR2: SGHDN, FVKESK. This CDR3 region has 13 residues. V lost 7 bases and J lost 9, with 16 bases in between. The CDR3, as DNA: TGTGCCAGCACCCCAAGAACATTCCGGCCCCAGCATTTT. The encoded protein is CASTPRTFRPQHF.

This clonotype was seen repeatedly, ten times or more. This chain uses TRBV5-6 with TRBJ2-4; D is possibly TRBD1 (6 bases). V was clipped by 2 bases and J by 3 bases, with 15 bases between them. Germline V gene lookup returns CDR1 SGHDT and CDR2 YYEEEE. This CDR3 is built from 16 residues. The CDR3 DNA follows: TGTGCCAGCAGCTTCCGACAGGACATAGGCAAAAACATTCAGTACTTC. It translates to CASSFRQDIGKNIQYF.

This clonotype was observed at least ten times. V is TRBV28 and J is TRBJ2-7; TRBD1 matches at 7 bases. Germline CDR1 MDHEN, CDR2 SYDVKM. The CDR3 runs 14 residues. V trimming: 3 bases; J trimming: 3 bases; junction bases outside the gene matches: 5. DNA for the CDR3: TGTGCCAGCAGTTTCGGGACAGTCTACTACGAGCAGTACGTC. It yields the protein CASSFGTVYYEQYV.

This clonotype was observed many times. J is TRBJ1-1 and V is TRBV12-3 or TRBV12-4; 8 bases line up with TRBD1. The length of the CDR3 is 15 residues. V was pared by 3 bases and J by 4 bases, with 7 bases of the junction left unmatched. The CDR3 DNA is TGTGCCAGCAGTTTCGACCAGGGGGCCAGCACTGAAGCTTTCTTT. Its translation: CASSFDQGASTEAFF.

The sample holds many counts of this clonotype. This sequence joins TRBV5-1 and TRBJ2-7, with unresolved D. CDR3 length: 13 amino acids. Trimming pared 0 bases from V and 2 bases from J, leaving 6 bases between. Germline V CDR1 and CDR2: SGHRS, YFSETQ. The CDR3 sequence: CASSLGPAYEQYF. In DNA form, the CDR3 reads TGCGCCAGCAGCTTGGGACCTGCCTACGAGCAGTACTTC. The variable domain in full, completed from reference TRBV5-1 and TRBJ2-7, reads KAGVTQTPRYLIKTRGQQVTLSCSPISGHRSVSWYQQTPGQGLQFLFEYFSETQRNKGNFPGRFSGRQFSNSRSEMNVSTLELGDSALYLCASSLGPAYEQYFGPGTRLTVT.

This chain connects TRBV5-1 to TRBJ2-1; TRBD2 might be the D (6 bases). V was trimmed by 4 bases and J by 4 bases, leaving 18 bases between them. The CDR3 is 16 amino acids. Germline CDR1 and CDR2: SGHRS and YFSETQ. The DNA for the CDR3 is TGCGCCAGCAGCCCACCGGGACCGGAGGGATACAATGAGCAGTTCTTC. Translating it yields CASSPPGPEGYNEQFF. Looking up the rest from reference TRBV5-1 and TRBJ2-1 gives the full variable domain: KAGVTQTPRYLIKTRGQQVTLSCSPISGHRSVSWYQQTPGQGLQFLFEYFSETQRNKGNFPGRFSGRQFSNSRSEMNVSTLELGDSALYLCASSPPGPEGYNEQFFGPGTRLTVL.

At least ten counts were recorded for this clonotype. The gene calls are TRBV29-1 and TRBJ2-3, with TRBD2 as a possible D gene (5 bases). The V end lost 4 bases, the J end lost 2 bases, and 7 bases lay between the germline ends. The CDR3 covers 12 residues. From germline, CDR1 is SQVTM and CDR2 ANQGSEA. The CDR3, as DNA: TGCAGCGTTGGAGCGGTCACAGATACGCAGTATTTT. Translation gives CSVGAVTDTQYF.

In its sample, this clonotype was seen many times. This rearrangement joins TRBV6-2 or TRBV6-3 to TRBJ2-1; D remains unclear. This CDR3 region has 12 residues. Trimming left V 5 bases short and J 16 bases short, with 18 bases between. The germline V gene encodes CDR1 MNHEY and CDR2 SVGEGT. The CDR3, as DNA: TGTGCCAGCAGTACATCACTCCGGGCCGTTTTCTTC. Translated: CASSTSLRAVFF.

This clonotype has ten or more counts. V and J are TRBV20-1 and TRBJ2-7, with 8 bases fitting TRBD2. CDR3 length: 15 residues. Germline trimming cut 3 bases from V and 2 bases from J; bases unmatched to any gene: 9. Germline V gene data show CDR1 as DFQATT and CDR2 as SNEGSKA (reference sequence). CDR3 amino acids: CSASSGVAGTYEQYF. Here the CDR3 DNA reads TGCAGTGCTAGTAGTGGGGTAGCGGGGACCTACGAGCAGTACTTC.

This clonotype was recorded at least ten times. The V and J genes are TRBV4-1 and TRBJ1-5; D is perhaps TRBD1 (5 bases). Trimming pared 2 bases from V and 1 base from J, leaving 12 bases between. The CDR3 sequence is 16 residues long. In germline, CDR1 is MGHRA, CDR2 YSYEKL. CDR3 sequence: CASSQSTGPSNQPQHF. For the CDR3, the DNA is TGCGCCAGCAGCCAATCAACAGGTCCGAGCAATCAGCCCCAGCATTTT.

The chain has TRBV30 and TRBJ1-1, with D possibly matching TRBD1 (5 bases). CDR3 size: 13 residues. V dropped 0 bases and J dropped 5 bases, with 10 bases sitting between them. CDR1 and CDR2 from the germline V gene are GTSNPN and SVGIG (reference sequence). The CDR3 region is CAWSVGVVTEAFF. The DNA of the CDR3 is TGTGCCTGGAGTGTAGGGGTGGTAACTGAAGCTTTCTTT.

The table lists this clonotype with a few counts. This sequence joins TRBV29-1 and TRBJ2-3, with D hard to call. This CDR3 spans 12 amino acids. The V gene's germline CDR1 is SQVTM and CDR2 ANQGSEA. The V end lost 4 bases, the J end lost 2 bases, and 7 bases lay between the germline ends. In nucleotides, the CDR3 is TGCAGCGTTGGGGATTTCACAGATACGCAGTATTTT. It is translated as CSVGDFTDTQYF.

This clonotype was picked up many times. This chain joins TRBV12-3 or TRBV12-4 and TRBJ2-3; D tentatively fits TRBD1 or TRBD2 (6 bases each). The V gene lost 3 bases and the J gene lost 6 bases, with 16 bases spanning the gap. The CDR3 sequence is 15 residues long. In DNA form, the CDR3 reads TGTGCCAGCAGTTTTTCTTTGTCGGGGGCTGATACGCAGTATTTT. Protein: CASSFSLSGADTQYF.

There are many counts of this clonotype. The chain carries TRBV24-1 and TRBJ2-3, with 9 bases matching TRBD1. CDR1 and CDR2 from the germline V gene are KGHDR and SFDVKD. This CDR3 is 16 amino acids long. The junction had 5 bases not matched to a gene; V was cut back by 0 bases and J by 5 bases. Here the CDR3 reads CATSDLSGTGRDTQYF. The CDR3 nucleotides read TGTGCCACCAGTGATTTGTCTGGGACAGGGCGAGATACGCAGTATTTT.

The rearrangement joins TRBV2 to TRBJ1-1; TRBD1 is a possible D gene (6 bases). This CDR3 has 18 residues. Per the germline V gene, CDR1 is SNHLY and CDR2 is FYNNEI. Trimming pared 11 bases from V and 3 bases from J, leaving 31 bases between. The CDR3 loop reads CACGVPAGSWDTHTEAFF. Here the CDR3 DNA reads TGTGCCTGCGGAGTTCCGGCTGGTTCTTGGGACACCCACACTGAAGCTTTCTTT.

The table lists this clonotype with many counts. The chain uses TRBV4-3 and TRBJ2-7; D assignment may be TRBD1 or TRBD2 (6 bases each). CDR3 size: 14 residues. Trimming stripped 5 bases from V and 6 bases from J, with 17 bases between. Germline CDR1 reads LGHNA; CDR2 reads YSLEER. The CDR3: CASSMQKGGREQYF. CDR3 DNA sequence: TGCGCCAGCAGCATGCAAAAAGGGGGGCGCGAGCAGTACTTC.

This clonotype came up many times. CDR3 residues: CSAGQGNQPQHF. CDR3 nucleotide sequence: TGCAGCGCCGGACAGGGGAATCAGCCCCAGCATTTT. The chain is built from TRBV29-1 and TRBJ1-5, with 9 bases fitting TRBD1. V dropped 7 bases and J dropped 4; count of bases not matched to a gene: 2. This CDR3 is 12 amino acids long. CDR1 SQVTM and CDR2 ANQGSEA come from the germline V gene.